Each of the 29 T cell receptor beta chains below was sequenced from the same sample in a study of regulatory T cells in long-lasting Graves disease. The TCR beta library used iRepertoire HTBI primers with Arm-PCR amplification of CDR3. From the multiplex PCR reads, TCRdb called clonotypes with MiXCR, one entry per CDR3 protein. The profile shows approximately 310,000 distinct CDR3 sequences, over 15% of them singletons. The time point here: newly diagnosed GD, antithyroid drugs for less than 3 months. Preparation of the TCR library used RNA extracted from PBMCs. The material sequenced was peripheral blood mononuclear cells (PBMCs), taken at new diagnosis, from a patient treated with antithyroid drugs. Every receptor here comes from a female donor with Graves disease.

This clonotype was recorded many times. The chain links TRBV27 to TRBJ2-7, with TRBD2 as a possible D gene (6 bases). The ends were cut back, 5 bases at V and 2 bases at J, with 16 bases in the middle. The CDR3 extends over 15 amino acids. The germline gives CDR1 MNHEY, CDR2 SMNVEV (reference sequence). CDR3 sequence (DNA): TGTGCCAGCAGTGATTCGGGAGAGCTAGCCTACGAGCAGTACTTC. As protein: CASSDSGELAYEQYF.

This clonotype was seen only a few times. This may be a read error, as it is one base from a much larger clone. This chain joins TRBV5-1 and TRBJ1-1; possible D gene TRBD1, 5 bases. Germline V lookup: CDR1 SGHRS, CDR2 YFSETQ. The CDR3 has 15 amino acids. The ends were cut back, 4 bases at V and 2 bases at J, with 15 bases in the middle. The CDR3 DNA reads TGCGCCAGCAGCCTCTTCTCCGACAGTAACACTGAAGCTTTCTTT. Its translation: CASSLFSDSNTEAFF.

This clonotype appeared many times. The chain uses TRBV2 and TRBJ2-7; D is possibly TRBD1 or TRBD2 (5 bases each). The CDR3 totals 13 residues. Germline V CDR1 and CDR2: SNHLY, FYNNEI. Trimming took 7 bases from V and 4 from J, leaving 14 bases between them. CDR3 DNA sequence: TGTGCCAGCATGTGGGGCGGGTGGTACGAGCAGTACTTC. Protein sequence: CASMWGGWYEQYF.

Ten or more counts support this clonotype. An end of the junction does not agree with germline; a read error may underlie this. The chain combines TRBV30 with TRBJ2-5; 10 bases fit TRBD2. Germline V gene data show CDR1 as GTSNPN and CDR2 as SVGIG (reference sequence). The CDR3 length is 12 residues. This CDR3 is CAWTSGQETQYF. DNA of the CDR3: TGTGCTTGGACTAGCGGCCAAGAGACCCAGTACTTC.

This clonotype was observed at least ten times. The V call is TRBV9, the J call TRBJ2-7; tentatively, D is TRBD2 (5 bases). From germline, CDR1 is SGDLS and CDR2 YYNGEE. Trimming took off 0 bases at V and 5 bases at J, with 12 bases between the two ends. There are 14 residues in the CDR3. CDR3 loop: CASSVGSARDEQYF. DNA of the CDR3: TGTGCCAGCAGCGTAGGGTCCGCGAGGGACGAGCAGTACTTC.

This chain joins TRBV7-8 and TRBJ1-3; no reliable D call. This CDR3 has 15 residues. Germline V gives CDR1 SGHVS, CDR2 FQNEAQ. The V gene lost 0 bases and the J gene lost 0 bases, with 6 bases spanning the gap. CDR3 region: CASSLAVNSGNTIYF. The CDR3 bases are TGTGCCAGCAGCTTAGCAGTCAACTCTGGAAACACCATATATTTT. Filled out from reference TRBV7-8 and TRBJ1-3, the complete variable domain reads GAGVSQSPRYKVAKRGQDVALRCDPISGHVSLFWYQQALGQGPEFLTYFQNEAQLDKSGLPSDRFFAERPEGSVSTLKIQRTQQEDSAVYLCASSLAVNSGNTIYFGEGSWLTVV.

This chain connects TRBV5-6 to TRBJ2-1; D call uncertain. Germline loops: CDR1 SGHDT, CDR2 YYEEEE. The CDR3 runs to 11 residues. V gave up 4 bases and J gave up 6 bases, with 5 bases separating them. The CDR3 region is CASSPFNEQFF. The DNA for the CDR3 is TGTGCCAGCAGCCCCTTCAATGAGCAGTTCTTC.

This clonotype was counted many times. This chain joins TRBV27 and TRBJ1-4, with D maybe TRBD1 (5 bases). V was pared by 3 bases and J by 0 bases, with 14 bases between. The CDR3 contains 17 residues. Germline V CDR1 and CDR2: MNHEY, SMNVEV (reference sequence). CDR3 DNA sequence: TGTGCCAGCAGTTTCGGGCAGGGCCTCCCAACTAATGAAAAACTGTTTTTT. Residues: CASSFGQGLPTNEKLFF.

This clonotype was seen a few times. J is TRBJ2-5 and V is TRBV9; D perhaps matches TRBD2 (6 bases). Trimming took off 4 bases at V and 7 bases at J, with 17 bases between the two ends. The CDR3 sequence is 14 residues long. Germline-derived CDR1 and CDR2 are SGDLS and YYNGEE. This CDR3 reads CASSTGPDGGTQYF. In nucleotides, the CDR3 is TGTGCCAGCAGCACTGGGCCCGACGGGGGGACCCAGTACTTC.

This clonotype was seen ten or more times. The V and J genes are TRBV6-2 or TRBV6-3 and TRBJ2-7; 12 bases fit TRBD1. Trimming at V came to 7 bases and at J to 4 bases, leaving 2 bases not matched to a gene. The CDR3 is 13 amino acids. Per germline, CDR1 MNHEY and CDR2 SVGEGT. As DNA, the CDR3 is TGTGCCAGCAAGGGACAGGGGGCTTACGAGCAGTACTTC. Amino acid sequence: CASKGQGAYEQYF.

This clonotype was found many times. The rearrangement links TRBV6-1 to TRBJ2-1; D is undetermined. Germline values: CDR1 MNHNS, CDR2 SASEGT. This CDR3 has 12 residues. Trimming stripped 5 bases from V and 6 bases from J, with 8 bases between. The CDR3 DNA reads TGTGCCAGCAGTACACTACGCAATGAGCAGTTCTTC. Translation gives CASSTLRNEQFF.

This clonotype was counted ten times or more. The chain links TRBV28 to TRBJ1-1; D not certain. This CDR3 has 14 amino acids. Germline-derived CDR1 and CDR2 are MDHEN and SYDVKM. Trimming removed 7 bases at V and 1 base at J, with 13 bases between. CDR3 DNA: TGTGCCAGCATAGTCCAGTCGGCGAACACTGAAGCTTTCTTT. It codes for CASIVQSANTEAFF.

This clonotype was observed many times. The J gene is TRBJ2-5, the V gene TRBV30; the match to TRBD2 covers 7 bases. The CDR3 length is 16 residues. CDR1 is GTSNPN and CDR2 is SVGIG in the germline V gene (reference sequence). J lost 4 bases, V lost 1 base, and 12 bases had no gene match. CDR3 in amino acids: CAWSGGWRERGETQYF. In DNA form, the CDR3 reads TGTGCCTGGAGTGGTGGTTGGCGGGAGAGGGGAGAGACCCAGTACTTC. Using reference TRBV30 and TRBJ2-5 for the parts outside the CDR3, the full variable domain is SQTIHQWPATLVQPVGSPLSLECTVEGTSNPNLYWYRQAAGRGLQLLFYSVGIGQISSEVPQNLSASRPQDRQFILSSKKLLLSDSGFYLCAWSGGWRERGETQYFGPGTRLLVL.

This clonotype was seen at least ten times. This chain uses TRBV27 with TRBJ2-7; tentatively, D is TRBD1 (5 bases). Trimming removed 7 bases at V and 0 bases at J, with 10 bases between. CDR3 length: 13 amino acids. Germline V gene lookup returns CDR1 MNHEY and CDR2 SMNVEV (reference sequence). The CDR3 bases are TGTGCCAGCAAAGGACACAACTCCTACGAGCAGTACTTC. It encodes CASKGHNSYEQYF.

This clonotype was found many times. The chain couples TRBV28 to TRBJ1-4, with a weak D call TRBD1 (5 bases). This CDR3 region has 14 residues. V was shortened by 3 bases and J by 8 bases, with 13 bases between the two germline ends. Germline V gene lookup returns CDR1 MDHEN and CDR2 SYDVKM. This CDR3 is CASSLSGGEEKLFF. The CDR3 DNA reads as TGTGCCAGCAGTTTGTCGGGGGGTGAGGAAAAACTGTTTTTT.

As to this clonotype: A junction boundary mismatches the germline segment, possibly from a read error. The chain is built from TRBV2 and TRBJ2-1; 10 bases line up with TRBD2. The CDR3 is made up of 13 amino acids. Germline CDR1 SNHLY, CDR2 FYNNEI. The CDR3 here is CASSLGLAEELFF. In nucleotides, the CDR3 is TGTGCCAGCAGCCTAGGACTAGCGGAAGAGCTGTTCTTC.

This clonotype was counted ten times or more. The genes are TRBV28 and TRBJ2-2; TRBD1 or TRBD2 may be the D gene (7 bases each). The V end lost 6 bases, the J end lost 0 bases, and 14 bases lay between the germline ends. Germline values: CDR1 MDHEN, CDR2 SYDVKM. This CDR3 has 16 residues. The CDR3: CASRPGGGSNTGELFF. In DNA form, the CDR3 reads TGTGCCAGCAGGCCAGGGGGGGGATCGAACACCGGGGAGCTGTTTTTT.

This clonotype was picked up many times. This chain links TRBV20-1 with TRBJ2-3; 8 nucleotides align to TRBD1. Germline CDR1 DFQATT, CDR2 SNEGSKA (reference sequence). V was pared by 0 bases and J by 2 bases, with 4 bases of the junction left unmatched. The CDR3 runs 15 residues. In nucleotides, the CDR3 is TGCAGTGCTAGAGACAGGGGGCGAGTCACAGATACGCAGTATTTT. Protein sequence: CSARDRGRVTDTQYF.

This clonotype was found many times. The CDR3 sequence is CASSLTPTNYGYTF. CDR3 DNA sequence: TGTGCCAGCAGCCTGACGCCCACTAACTATGGCTACACCTTC. The V gene is TRBV6-1, the J gene TRBJ1-2; D not resolved. The CDR3 covers 14 residues. Per germline, CDR1 MNHNS and CDR2 SASEGT. Between the trimmed V and J ends, which lost 6 bases and 0 bases, there was a span of 11 bases.

This clonotype came up many times. The chain uses TRBV24-1 and TRBJ2-7, with D possibly matching TRBD2 (6 bases). V was shortened by 4 bases and J by 0 bases, with 12 bases between the two germline ends. This CDR3 is 15 amino acids long. CDR1 and CDR2 from the germline V gene are KGHDR and SFDVKD. CDR3 protein: CATSDPTSSSYEQYF. DNA of the CDR3: TGTGCCACCAGTGACCCTACTAGCAGCTCCTACGAGCAGTACTTC.

This clonotype was observed at least ten times. The chain links TRBV19 to TRBJ1-2, with D tentatively TRBD1 (6 bases). CDR3 size: 15 residues. The germline CDR1 and CDR2 sequences are LNHDA and SQIVND (reference sequence). Between the trimmed V and J ends, which lost 3 bases and 0 bases, there was a span of 11 bases. The CDR3 reads CASSIRTDPNYGYTF. CDR3 sequence (DNA): TGTGCCAGTAGTATCCGGACAGATCCTAACTATGGCTACACCTTC.

This clonotype has a count of ten or more. The chain recombines TRBV5-1 with TRBJ2-7; 7 bases are shared with TRBD1. The CDR3 spans 13 residues. The germline V gene has CDR1 SGHRS and CDR2 YFSETQ. J gave up 1 base and V 4 bases, and 2 bases lay outside the gene matches. The CDR3 region has the DNA TGCGCCAGCAGCGCGGACAGGTCCTACGAGCAGTACTTC. Translation: CASSADRSYEQYF.

This clonotype occurred many times. The gene calls are TRBV5-5 and TRBJ2-2; D call uncertain. This CDR3 contains 11 residues. Per the germline V gene, CDR1 is SGHKS and CDR2 is YYEKEE (reference sequence). With 7 bases removed from V and 8 bases from J, the gap between germline ends came to 9 bases. The CDR3 DNA is TGTGCCAGCCACCAACTGGGGGAGCTGTTTTTT. Translating gives CASHQLGELFF.

There are many counts of this clonotype. J is TRBJ1-5 and V is TRBV28, with unresolved D. The V end lost 6 bases, the J end lost 4 bases, and 22 bases lay between the germline ends. The length of the CDR3 is 17 residues. Germline assignment: CDR1 MDHEN and CDR2 SYDVKM. DNA for the CDR3: TGTGCCAGCAGCTCGCCCGGCGAACTTATATTAAATCAGCCCCAGCATTTT. It specifies CASSSPGELILNQPQHF.

The V and J genes are TRBV6-2 or TRBV6-3 and TRBJ1-5; 9 nucleotides align to TRBD1. V shed 6 bases and J 2 bases; nucleotides not matched to a gene: 5. Germline V gene sequence: CDR1 MNHEY, CDR2 SVGEGT. This CDR3 has 15 residues. CDR3 DNA sequence: TGTGCCAGCAGGGGGGACAGGGTGGGCAATCAGCCCCAGCATTTT. Translating it yields CASRGDRVGNQPQHF.

The genes are TRBV28 and TRBJ2-1, with D possibly matching TRBD1 (6 bases). The germline V and J ends were trimmed by 10 bases and 3 bases, with 13 bases remaining between them. CDR1 MDHEN and CDR2 SYDVKM come from the germline V gene. The CDR3 is 13 amino acids. The CDR3 nucleotides are TGTGCCACCGAACAGGGAGTCTACAATGAGCAGTTCTTC. Its translation: CATEQGVYNEQFF.

The rearrangement links TRBV9 to TRBJ2-1, with 11 bases that match TRBD2. Per germline, CDR1 SGDLS and CDR2 YYNGEE. V lost 7 bases, J lost 3 bases, and 6 bases stayed unmatched. The CDR3 is 15 amino acids. For the CDR3, the DNA is TGTGCCAGCTCCGAGACTAGCGGGAACTACAATGAGCAGTTCTTC. Its protein is CASSETSGNYNEQFF.

There are many counts of this clonotype. As DNA, the CDR3 is TGTGCCAGCAGCTTAAGTCCCTCCCGCACCTCTGGAAACACCATATATTTT. This encodes CASSLSPSRTSGNTIYF. The genes are TRBV7-2 and TRBJ1-3; no firm D call. CDR1 is SGHTA and CDR2 is FQGNSA in the germline V gene. The ends were cut back, 2 bases at V and 0 bases at J, with 14 bases in the middle. There are 17 residues in the CDR3. Together with reference TRBV7-2 and TRBJ1-3, the CDR3 gives the full variable domain: GAGVSQSPSNKVTEKGKDVELRCDPISGHTALYWYRQSLGQGLEFLIYFQGNSAPDKSGLPSDRFSAERTGGSVSTLTIQRTQQEDSAVYLCASSLSPSRTSGNTIYFGEGSWLTVV.

This clonotype was detected many times. The rearrangement joins TRBV29-1 to TRBJ2-5; D call uncertain. The V gene's germline CDR1 is SQVTM and CDR2 ANQGSEA. This CDR3 region has 12 residues. The V gene lost 3 bases and the J gene lost 5 bases, with 10 bases spanning the gap. CDR3 residues: CSVDNHGETQYF. The CDR3 DNA sequence: TGCAGCGTTGATAACCATGGCGAGACCCAGTACTTC.